These 14 T cell receptor beta chains originate from one sample sequenced in a study of PD-1 blockade in classical Hodgkin lymphoma. Some clones are missing from TCRdb's copy, which holds only in-frame ones; the method was immunoSEQ multiplex PCR. Among 35,000 to 55,000 clones listed, approximately 70% were seen once. Every patient experienced relapse after autologous stem cell transplantation, and brentuximab vedotin exposure varied. This specimen consisted of peripheral blood mononuclear cells (PBMCs), obtained before the second cycle of nivolumab. The receptors come from a human donor with classical Hodgkin lymphoma.

The chain recombines TRBV5-4 with TRBJ2-7; no clear D gene. CDR1 SGHNT and CDR2 YYREEE come from the germline V gene (reference sequence). The CDR3 is 12 amino acids. V was pared by 2 bases and J by 4 bases, with 7 bases between. The CDR3, as DNA: TGTGCCAGCAGCTTTGACCTTTACGAGCAGTACTTC. Its translation: CASSFDLYEQYF.

The chain employs TRBV6-5 and TRBJ2-7; 7 bases are shared with TRBD2. Germline V CDR1 and CDR2: MNHEY, SVGAGI. The CDR3 runs 14 residues. V dropped 0 bases and J dropped 5; count of bases not matched to a gene: 4. The CDR3 DNA reads as TGTGCCAGCAGTTACTCGGGAGGGGTCGACGAGCAGTACTTC. Its protein product is CASSYSGGVDEQYF.

CDR3 bases: TGTGCCAGCTCACCATCGGCAGTGAGTGCAACTAATGAAAAACTGTTTTTT. Translated, it gives CASSPSAVSATNEKLFF. The chain employs TRBV18 and TRBJ1-4; no clear D. The CDR3 extends over 17 amino acids. The V end was cut by 2 bases, the J end by 0 bases, with 13 bases between. The V gene's germline CDR1 is KGHSH and CDR2 LQKENI.

The chain combines TRBV27 with TRBJ2-7, with 7 bases lining up with TRBD1. This CDR3 region has 14 residues. Germline V gene lookup returns CDR1 MNHEY and CDR2 SMNVEV (reference sequence). V lost 6 bases and J lost 0; bases outside the gene matches: 5. This CDR3 reads CASRRDSLSYEQYF. CDR3 in DNA: TGTGCCAGCAGAAGGGACAGTCTCTCCTACGAGCAGTACTTC.

The chain recombines TRBV6-5 with TRBJ1-1, with 8 bases aligning to TRBD1. Germline V gene lookup returns CDR1 MNHEY and CDR2 SVGAGI. CDR3 length: 13 amino acids. V lost 1 base, J lost 5 bases, and 0 bases stayed unmatched. CDR3 loop: CASSYWTGTEAFF. CDR3 nucleotides: TGTGCCAGCAGTTACTGGACAGGGACTGAAGCTTTCTTT.

The chain is built from TRBV28 and TRBJ2-5; D ambiguous. Looked up from germline, CDR1 is MDHEN and CDR2 is SYDVKM. V lost 2 bases and J 0 bases, leaving 13 bases between the germline ends. The CDR3 runs to 16 residues. The CDR3 nucleotides read TGTGCCAGCAGTTTAGAAGAAAGTCGGTACCAAGAGACCCAGTACTTC. Its protein product is CASSLEESRYQETQYF.

The chain links TRBV27 to TRBJ2-5; D possibly matches TRBD1 or TRBD2 (5 bases each). The CDR3 has 13 amino acids. Germline assignment: CDR1 MNHEY and CDR2 SMNVEV (reference sequence). Trimming took off 8 bases at V and 2 bases at J, with 12 bases between the two ends. This CDR3 is CASRGTVQETQYF. Here the CDR3 DNA reads TGTGCCAGCCGTGGGACGGTACAAGAGACCCAGTACTTC.

As concerns this clone: This sample includes further DNA sequences coding for the same CDR3. The chain employs TRBV6-6 and TRBJ1-1; 7 bases fit TRBD1. Trimming took 2 bases from V and 2 from J; bases not matched to a gene: 2. CDR1 MNHNY and CDR2 SVGAGI come from the germline V gene (reference sequence). This CDR3 contains 14 residues. CDR3: CASSYRGRNTEAFF. DNA of the CDR3: TGTGCCAGCAGTTACAGGGGGCGTAACACTGAAGCTTTCTTT.

The rearrangement joins TRBV9 to TRBJ1-2, with a tentative D call TRBD1 (5 bases). CDR3 length: 14 amino acids. V was pared by 4 bases and J by 4 bases, with 14 bases between. Germline V gives CDR1 SGDLS, CDR2 YYNGEE. Here the CDR3 DNA reads TGTGCCAGCAGCTCACCGGGGCAGAGCTATGGCTACACCTTC. It codes for CASSSPGQSYGYTF.

The chain employs TRBV7-2 and TRBJ2-3; D remains unclear. The length of the CDR3 is 12 residues. The V and J ends lost 2 bases and 7 bases respectively, with 7 bases between them. CDR1 is SGHTA, CDR2 FQGNSA, per germline. In nucleotides, the CDR3 is TGTGCCAGCAGCTTAATTAAGAATACGCAGTATTTT. It encodes CASSLIKNTQYF.

V usage is TRBV28 and J usage is TRBJ1-1, with TRBD1 as a possible D gene (6 bases). This CDR3 region has 12 residues. Trimming pared 1 base from V and 10 bases from J, leaving 10 bases between. Looked up from germline, CDR1 is MDHEN and CDR2 is SYDVKM. The CDR3 DNA reads as TGTGCCAGCAGTTTATCGCCCAGGGGAGCTTTCTTT. Protein sequence: CASSLSPRGAFF.

The chain links TRBV6-5 to TRBJ1-2; D is undetermined. This CDR3 comprises 15 residues. Germline V gene data show CDR1 as MNHEY and CDR2 as SVGAGI. Trimming cost V 1 base and J 9 bases, with 18 bases left between them. The CDR3, as DNA: TGTGCCAGCAGTTACTATAGGGATCATCCGTCGAGCTACACCTTC. Its translation is CASSYYRDHPSSYTF.

This clone is medium-sized by share. The chain links TRBV11-2 to TRBJ2-7; 7 bases match TRBD1. Trimming removed 6 bases from V and 1 base from J; junction bases left unmatched: 3. The V gene's germline CDR1 is SGHAT and CDR2 FQNNGV. This CDR3 has 13 residues. CDR3 sequence reads: CASSRQGSYEQYF. The DNA of the CDR3 is TGTGCCAGCAGTCGACAGGGTTCCTACGAGCAGTACTTC.

This chain links TRBV7-6 with TRBJ1-2; TRBD1 matches 9 bases. The CDR3 contains 14 residues. Germline lookup yields CDR1 SGHVS and CDR2 FNYEAQ. V dropped 5 bases and J dropped 8; count of bases not matched to a gene: 9. CDR3 sequence (DNA): TGTGCCAGCAGCCCGGGGACAGGGAGTGGGGGCTACACCTTC. It translates to CASSPGTGSGGYTF.